This TCR beta chain was recovered during a study of neoadjuvant nivolumab and ipilimumab in lung cancer. Profiling relied on immunoSEQ multiplex PCR, and the TCRdb table lists in-frame clones only, not all of them. The sample lists about 29,000 clones, roughly three quarters occurring once. To note about this clone: The antigen is not known.

Findings and limits, study-wide: Compared with tumor-adjacent uninvolved lung, resected tumors showed greater richness and clonality.

Sample: tumor tissue, taken after neoadjuvant nivolumab, alone or with ipilimumab, at or shortly before surgery. The sequence derives from an adult with non-small cell lung cancer.

For the CDR3, the DNA is TGCGCCAGCAGCTTGCGTGCGGGCTCGAGCGAGCAGTACTTC. Amino acid sequence: CASSLRAGSSEQYF. The V and J genes are TRBV5-1 and TRBJ2-7; D is perhaps TRBD2 (5 bases). Germline V gene data show CDR1 as SGHRS and CDR2 as YFSETQ. The length of the CDR3 is 14 residues. The germline V and J ends were trimmed by 1 base and 6 bases, with 14 bases remaining between them.